This TCR beta chain was captured by sequencing in a study of shared clonotypes between healthy human individuals. Across the study: The plates for each donor numbered three CD4 naive, three CD4 memory, two CD8 naive and one CD8 memory.

The study, taken as a whole, reports: Among non-shared clonotypes, generation probabilities were lower than among those shared by all four donors. Naive subsets generally exceeded memory subsets in estimated richness.

Profiled with immunoSEQ multiplex PCR; TCRdb holds only in-frame clones, not every one. The sample contains 2 million to 3 million clones, 93% of which appear only once. Germline CDR1 and CDR2: SGHNT and YYREEE (reference sequence). This CDR3 comprises 15 residues. V was clipped by 5 bases and J by 4 bases; unmatched bases: 8. Concerning this clone: Its antigen is not known.

The chain is built from TRBV5-4 and TRBJ2-7; 11 nucleotides agree with TRBD1. The sequencing sample was made of naive CD4+ T cells from PBMCs. Subset defined: CD45RA+ positively selected. This sequence originates from a man younger than 30 in good health. Some clones in this sample may be carry-over from other donors' samples. The CDR3, as DNA: TGTGCCAGCAGTTCAGCGGACAGGGGGCTTTACGAGCAGTACTTC. It specifies CASSSADRGLYEQYF.